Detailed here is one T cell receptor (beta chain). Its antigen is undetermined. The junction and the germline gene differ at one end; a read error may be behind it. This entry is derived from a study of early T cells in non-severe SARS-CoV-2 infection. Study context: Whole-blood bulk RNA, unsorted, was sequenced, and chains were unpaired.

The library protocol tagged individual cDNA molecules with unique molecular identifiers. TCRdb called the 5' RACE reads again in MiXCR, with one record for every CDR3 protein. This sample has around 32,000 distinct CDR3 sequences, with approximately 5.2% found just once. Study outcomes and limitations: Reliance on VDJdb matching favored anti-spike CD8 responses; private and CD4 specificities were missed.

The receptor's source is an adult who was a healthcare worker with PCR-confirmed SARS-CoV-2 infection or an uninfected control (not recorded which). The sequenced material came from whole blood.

The CDR3 loop is CAWSLQGTLF. The CDR3 nucleotides are TGTGCCTGGAGCCTACAGGGAACCTTATTC. V gene TRBV30 combines with J gene TRBJ1-2; possibly TRBD1 for D (6 bases). Germline values: CDR1 GTSNPN, CDR2 SVGIG (reference sequence). CDR3 length: 10 residues.